Listed here are 2 T cell receptor beta chains from one sample, sequenced in a study of blood T cell repertoires in COVID-19 (dated by TCRdb to about 2020). Receptor amplification or capture employed the immunoSEQ multiplex PCR assay. TCRdb holds this immuneACCESS table with in-frame rearrangements only. Some clones are missing; in checked studies, unresolved V genes explain under half, and the rest has no known cause. Across this sample there are 220,000 or so clones, with 90% to 95% seen only once. Of the sample, about 0.8% falls within the top ten clones. Sequencing was done on a sample of peripheral blood. The origin of the receptors is a man aged 55 to 70 with COVID-19, enrolled during active disease.

This clone was seen a single time. The rearrangement links TRBV7-9 to TRBJ1-5; D unclear. V shed 1 base and J shed 6 bases, with 7 bases lying between them. Per germline, CDR1 SEHNR and CDR2 FQNEAQ (reference sequence). This CDR3 comprises 13 residues. This CDR3 is CASSLEVSQPQHF. The CDR3 DNA sequence: TGTGCCAGCAGCTTAGAAGTTAGTCAGCCCCAGCATTTT. The whole variable domain, remainder taken from reference TRBV7-9 and TRBJ1-5, is DTGVSQNPRHKITKRGQNVTFRCDPISEHNRLYWYRQTLGQGPEFLTYFQNEAQLEKSRLLSDRFSAERPKGSFSTLEIQRTEQGDSAMYLCASSLEVSQPQHFGDGTRLSIL.

J is TRBJ2-1 and V is TRBV29-1; tentatively, D is TRBD2 (8 bases). CDR1 and CDR2 from the germline V gene are SQVTM and ANQGSEA. The CDR3 has 16 residues. V lost 7 bases and J lost 0, with 19 bases in between. The CDR3 nucleotides read TGCAGCGCCTTCGGGGGGGGGACAGTCTCCTACAATGAGCAGTTCTTC. The encoded protein is CSAFGGGTVSYNEQFF.